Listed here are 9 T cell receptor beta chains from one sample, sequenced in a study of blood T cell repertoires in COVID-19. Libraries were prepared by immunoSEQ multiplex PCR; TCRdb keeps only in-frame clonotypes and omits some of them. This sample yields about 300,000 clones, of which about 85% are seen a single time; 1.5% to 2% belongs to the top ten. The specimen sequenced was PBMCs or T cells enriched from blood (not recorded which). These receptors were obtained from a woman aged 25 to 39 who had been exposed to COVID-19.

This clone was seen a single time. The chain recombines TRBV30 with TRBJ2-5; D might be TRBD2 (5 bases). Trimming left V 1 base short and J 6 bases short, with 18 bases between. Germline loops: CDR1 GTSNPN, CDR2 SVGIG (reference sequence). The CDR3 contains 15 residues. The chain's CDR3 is CAWSGLAVFGKTQYF. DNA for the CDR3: TGTGCCTGGAGTGGGCTAGCCGTTTTCGGGAAGACCCAGTACTTC.

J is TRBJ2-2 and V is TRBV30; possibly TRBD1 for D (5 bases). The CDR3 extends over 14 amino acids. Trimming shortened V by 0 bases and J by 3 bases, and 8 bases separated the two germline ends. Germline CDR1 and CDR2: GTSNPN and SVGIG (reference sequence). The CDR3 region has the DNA TGTGCCTGGAGTGTAGGGGCGGACACCGGGGAGCTGTTTTTT. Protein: CAWSVGADTGELFF.

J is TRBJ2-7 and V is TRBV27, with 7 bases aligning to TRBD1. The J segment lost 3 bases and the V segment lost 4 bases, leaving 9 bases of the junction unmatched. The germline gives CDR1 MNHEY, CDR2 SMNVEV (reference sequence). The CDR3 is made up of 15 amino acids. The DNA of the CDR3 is TGTGCCAGCAGTTCGCCCGGGACAGCGAACTACGAGCAGTACTTC. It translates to CASSSPGTANYEQYF.

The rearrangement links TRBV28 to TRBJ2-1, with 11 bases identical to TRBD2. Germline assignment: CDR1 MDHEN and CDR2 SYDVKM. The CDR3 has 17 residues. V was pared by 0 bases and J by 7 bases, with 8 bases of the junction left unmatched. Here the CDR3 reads CASSLWVSGGGWNEQFF. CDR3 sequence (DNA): TGTGCCAGCAGTTTATGGGTTAGCGGGGGGGGCTGGAATGAGCAGTTCTTC. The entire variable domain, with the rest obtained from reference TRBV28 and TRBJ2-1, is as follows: DVKVTQSSRYLVKRTGEKVFLECVQDMDHENMFWYRQDPGLGLRLIYFSYDVKMKEKGDIPEGYSVSREKKERFSLILESASTNQTSMYLCASSLWVSGGGWNEQFFGPGTRLTVL.

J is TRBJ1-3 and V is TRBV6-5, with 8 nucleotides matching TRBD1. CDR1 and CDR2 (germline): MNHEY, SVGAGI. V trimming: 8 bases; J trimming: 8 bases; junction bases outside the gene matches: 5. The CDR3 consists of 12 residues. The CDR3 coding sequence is TGTGCCAGCCAGGGGGCAGGATACACCATATATTTT. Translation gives CASQGAGYTIYF.

CDR3 amino acids: CASSLTGAYYGYTF. The CDR3 nucleotides read TGTGCCAGCAGTTTGACAGGGGCCTACTATGGCTACACCTTC. The chain employs TRBV27 and TRBJ1-2; TRBD1 aligns across 8 bases. The V gene's germline CDR1 is MNHEY and CDR2 SMNVEV (reference sequence). Losses at the gene ends were 3 bases for V and 3 bases for J; bases not matched to a gene: 3. The CDR3 is made up of 14 amino acids.

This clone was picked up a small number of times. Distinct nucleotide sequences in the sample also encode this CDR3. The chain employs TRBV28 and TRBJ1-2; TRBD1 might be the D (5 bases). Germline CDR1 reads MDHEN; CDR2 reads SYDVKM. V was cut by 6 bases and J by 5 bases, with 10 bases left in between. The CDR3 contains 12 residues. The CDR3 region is CASSRTGYGYTF. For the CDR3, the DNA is TGTGCCAGCAGCCGTACAGGATATGGCTACACCTTC.

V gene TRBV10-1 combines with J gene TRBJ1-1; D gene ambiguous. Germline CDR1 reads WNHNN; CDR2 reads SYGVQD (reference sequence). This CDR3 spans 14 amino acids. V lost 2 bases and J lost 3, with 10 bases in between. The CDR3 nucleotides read TGCGCCAGCAGTGAGACTGGGCGAGACACTGAAGCTTTCTTT. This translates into CASSETGRDTEAFF.

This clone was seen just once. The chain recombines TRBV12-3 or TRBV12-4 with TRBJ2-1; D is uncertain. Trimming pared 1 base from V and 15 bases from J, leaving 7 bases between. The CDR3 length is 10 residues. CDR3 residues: CASSLGVLFF. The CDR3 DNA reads TGTGCCAGCAGTTTAGGAGTTCTGTTCTTC.